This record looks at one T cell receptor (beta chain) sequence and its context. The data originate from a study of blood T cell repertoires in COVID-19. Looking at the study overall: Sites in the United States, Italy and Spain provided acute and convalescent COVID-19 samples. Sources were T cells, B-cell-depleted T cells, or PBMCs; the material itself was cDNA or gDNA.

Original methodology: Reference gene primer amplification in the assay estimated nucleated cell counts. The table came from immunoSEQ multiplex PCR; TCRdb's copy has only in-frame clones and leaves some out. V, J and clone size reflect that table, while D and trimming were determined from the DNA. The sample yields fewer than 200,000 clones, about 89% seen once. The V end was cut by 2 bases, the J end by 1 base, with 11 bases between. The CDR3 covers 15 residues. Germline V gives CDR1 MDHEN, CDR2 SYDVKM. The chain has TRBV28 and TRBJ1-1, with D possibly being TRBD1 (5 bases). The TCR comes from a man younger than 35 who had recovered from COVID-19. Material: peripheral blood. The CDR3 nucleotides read TGTGCCAGCAGTTTAGTGGGACTTACGAACACTGAAGCTTTCTTT. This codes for CASSLVGLTNTEAFF.